The clone carrying this T cell receptor (beta chain) was picked up a small number of times. The antigen is not known. The data were taken from a study of T cells in Graves' hyperthyroidism and ophthalmopathy. Study-wide background: Peripheral blood draws took place at initial diagnosis, ahead of any treatment.

This CDR3 is built from 16 residues. Germline CDR1 MNHNS, CDR2 SASEGT. Trimming pared 6 bases from V and 7 bases from J, leaving 19 bases between. Diagnosis relied on clinical symptoms, serum thyroxine and TRAb, thyroid ultrasound and orbital computed tomography. There were TCR beta CDR3 regions amplified from RNA transcripts. HTBI primers were the set used in a first-round RT-PCR of the TCR CDR3. TCRdb reanalysed the multiplex PCR reads using MiXCR and keeps one entry per CDR3 protein. The sample has around 500,000 distinct CDR3 sequences; around 15% are singletons. Findings of the study overall: Most thyroid clonotypes that were expanded above 0.001 also turned up in blood. Using 13 V-J features, a model discriminated ophthalmopathy from stable hyperthyroidism.

This sequence joins TRBV6-1 and TRBJ1-6; possible D gene TRBD1, 6 bases. The receptor's source is a woman in her 30s with Graves' ophthalmopathy. Sequenced sample: blood. CDR3 sequence reads: CASSLLLQGSNSPLHF. The CDR3 DNA reads TGTGCCAGCAGCCTTCTCTTACAGGGTTCAAATTCACCCCTCCACTTT.